This TCR beta chain was captured in a study of blood T cell repertoires in COVID-19. For the study at large: Sites in the United States, Italy and Spain provided acute and convalescent COVID-19 samples. Nucleic acid was either cDNA or gDNA, and it came from T cells, B-cell-depleted T cells, or PBMCs.

V gave up 7 bases and J gave up 3 bases; unmatched junction bases: 5. CDR1 SGHTA and CDR2 FQGNSA come from the germline V gene. CDR3 length: 13 residues. In the original analysis: Estimated nucleated cell counts came from reference gene primer amplification. Using immunoSEQ multiplex PCR, the repertoire was profiled, and TCRdb retains in-frame clones only, with some absent. Clonal size and the V and J genes are those of that table, whereas D and trimming came from the DNA. The table lists about 130,000 clones, roughly 91% of them singletons. Sample: peripheral blood. This clonotype originated in a man aged 50-60 years with active or convalescent COVID-19. The chain employs TRBV7-2 and TRBJ1-1, with 7 bases aligning to TRBD1. CDR3 sequence (DNA): TGTGCCAGCACCGGGGACAGTCACACTGAAGCTTTCTTT. Translation: CASTGDSHTEAFF. Based on the CDR3 plus reference TRBV7-2 and TRBJ1-1, the full variable domain is GAGVSQSPSNKVTEKGKDVELRCDPISGHTALYWYRQSLGQGLEFLIYFQGNSAPDKSGLPSDRFSAERTGGSVSTLTIQRTQQEDSAVYLCASTGDSHTEAFFGQGTRLTVV.